This TCR beta chain was retrieved from a study of PD-L1 blockade in urothelial cancer. As for the study in general: Bladder-origin urothelial cancer in males described most of the 29 patients. Once treatment had started, blood was analyzed at 3 weeks (second dose) and again at 6 weeks.

Trimming took 5 bases from V and 1 from J, leaving 9 bases between them. The germline gives CDR1 SGHAT, CDR2 FQNNGV. The CDR3 extends over 13 amino acids. Sequencing used immunoSEQ multiplex PCR; TCRdb keeps in-frame clones, though not all of them. The sample records about 76,000 clones, about 85% being singletons. The TCR sequence derives from a man aged 65 to 85 with urothelial cancer. The chain has TRBV11-2 and TRBJ2-7; TRBD2 might be the D (5 bases). Sequences were derived from PBMCs, sampled around atezolizumab (anti-PD-L1) treatment. The CDR3 is CASSQSGSYEQYF. The DNA of the CDR3 is TGTGCCAGCAGCCAAAGCGGATCCTACGAGCAGTACTTC.